The clone carrying this TCR beta chain came up a few times. The antigen remains undetermined. The sample is drawn from a study of blood T cells in healthy people across ages. Study-wide background: Capture via template switching afforded approximately one barcoded beta molecule per two T cells. Study-level results: Long-lived donors exceeded aged donors in naive CD4+ cells and diversity.

Primed by a sample-barcoded 5' primer and a J-beta primer mix, a second PCR proceeded for roughly 7 to 12 cycles. TCRdb used MiXCR to reprocess the 5' RACE reads, holding one entry per CDR3 protein. Altogether about 760,000 distinct CDR3 sequences are present, about 61% being singletons, with the ten largest covering under 30%. The germline V and J ends were trimmed by 1 base and 0 bases, with 10 bases remaining between them. CDR1 LNHNV and CDR2 YYDKDF come from the germline V gene (reference sequence). This CDR3 contains 15 residues. The TCR originated in a man aged 40-49 years in good health. This chain connects TRBV15 to TRBJ2-7, with TRBD2 as a possible D gene (6 bases). The sequencing sample was made of blood. DNA for the CDR3: TGTGCCACCAGCAGAGTACTAGCCATCTCCTACGAGCAGTACTTC. This codes for CATSRVLAISYEQYF.